This T cell receptor (beta chain) was recovered during a study of CXCR3-negative and CXCR3-positive naive CD8 T cells. Points from the study as a whole: Comparison of naive CXCR3-negative and CXCR3-positive cells revealed similar TRBV-TRBJ usage, while memory cells differed. More hydrophobic TRB CDR3s occurred in CXCR3-positive than in CXCR3-negative naive cells.

Using triplicate sorts, 300,000 cells were collected each time from every CD8+ T cell subset. Turning to this clonotype: The antigen remains unidentified.

CDR3 length: 18 amino acids. CDR1 SGHNT and CDR2 YENEEA come from the germline V gene. Researchers prepared the TRB cDNA libraries using 5' RACE with UMI labels. TCRdb reprocessed the 5' RACE reads and keeps a single row for each CDR3 protein, giving no DNA. The sample yields about 98,000 distinct CDR3 sequences, of which the top ten take up 1.1%. Sequencing was done on a sample of naive CXCR3+ CD8+ T cells from blood. Documented subset: CD45RO-CCR7+CD27+CD95- naive CD8+ T cells expressing CXCR3 (TNR3+). The origin of this receptor is a human donor in good health. Some clones in this sample may be carry-over from other donors' samples. The chain recombines TRBV11-3 with TRBJ1-6; TCRdb's D call, TRBD1, is unchecked because there is no DNA. The CDR3 protein is CASSSGGSAGDFNSPLHF.